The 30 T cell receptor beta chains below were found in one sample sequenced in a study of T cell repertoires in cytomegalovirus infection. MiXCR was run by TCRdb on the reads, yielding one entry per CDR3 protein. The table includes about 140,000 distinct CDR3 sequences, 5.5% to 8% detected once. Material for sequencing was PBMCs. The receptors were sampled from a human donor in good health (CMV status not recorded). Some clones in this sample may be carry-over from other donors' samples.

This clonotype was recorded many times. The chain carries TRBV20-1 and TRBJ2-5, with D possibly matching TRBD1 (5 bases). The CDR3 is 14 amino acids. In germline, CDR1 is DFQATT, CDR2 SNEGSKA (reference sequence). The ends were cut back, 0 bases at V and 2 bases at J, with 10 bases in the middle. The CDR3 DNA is TGCAGTGCTAGAGATGACAGAGATCAAGAGACCCAGTACTTC. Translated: CSARDDRDQETQYF.

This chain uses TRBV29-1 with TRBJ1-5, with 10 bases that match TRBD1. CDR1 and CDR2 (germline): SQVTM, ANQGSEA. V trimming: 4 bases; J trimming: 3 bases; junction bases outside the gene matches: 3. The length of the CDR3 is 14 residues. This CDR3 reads CSVAGQGVNQPQHF. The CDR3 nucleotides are TGCAGCGTTGCCGGACAGGGGGTCAATCAGCCCCAGCATTTT.

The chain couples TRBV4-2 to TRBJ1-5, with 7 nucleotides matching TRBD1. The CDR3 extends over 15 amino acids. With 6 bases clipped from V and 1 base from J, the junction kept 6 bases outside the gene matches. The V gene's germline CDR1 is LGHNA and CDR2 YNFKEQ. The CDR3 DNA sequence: TGTGCCAGCAGACCGACAGGGAGAAGCAATCAGCCCCAGCATTTT. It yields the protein CASRPTGRSNQPQHF.

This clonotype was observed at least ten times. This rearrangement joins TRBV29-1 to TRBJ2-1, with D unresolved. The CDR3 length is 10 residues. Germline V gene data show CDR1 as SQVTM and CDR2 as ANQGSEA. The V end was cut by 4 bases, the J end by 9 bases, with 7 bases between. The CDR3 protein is CSVGPLEQFF. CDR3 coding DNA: TGCAGCGTTGGACCGCTTGAGCAGTTCTTC.

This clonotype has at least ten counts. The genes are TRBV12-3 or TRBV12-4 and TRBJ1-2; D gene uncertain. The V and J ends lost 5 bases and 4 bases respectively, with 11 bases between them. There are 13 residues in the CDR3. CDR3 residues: CASSPPGSYGYTF. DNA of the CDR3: TGTGCCAGCAGTCCGCCGGGGAGCTATGGCTACACCTTC.

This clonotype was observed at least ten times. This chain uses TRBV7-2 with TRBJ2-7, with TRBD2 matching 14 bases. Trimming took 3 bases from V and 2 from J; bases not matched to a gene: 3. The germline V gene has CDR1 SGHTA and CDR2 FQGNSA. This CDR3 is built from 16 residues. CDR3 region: CASSLETSGGAYEQYF. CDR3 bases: TGTGCCAGCAGCTTGGAGACTAGCGGGGGGGCCTACGAGCAGTACTTC.

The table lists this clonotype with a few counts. This CDR3 is CASSQGLAGGPDQYF. CDR3 nucleotides: TGCGCCAGCAGCCAAGGACTAGCGGGGGGGCCGGACCAGTACTTC. The chain is built from TRBV4-1 and TRBJ2-5, with TRBD2 matching 14 bases. The CDR3 spans 15 residues. Trimming cost V 1 base and J 10 bases; bases outside gene matches: 5. The germline V gene encodes CDR1 MGHRA and CDR2 YSYEKL.

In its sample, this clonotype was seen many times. The CDR3 DNA reads as TGCGCCAGCAGCCAACCCCGACAGGGAGGTTCTGGAAACACCATATATTTT. Its protein is CASSQPRQGGSGNTIYF. The chain couples TRBV4-1 to TRBJ1-3; 7 nucleotides match TRBD1. Germline V gene data show CDR1 as MGHRA and CDR2 as YSYEKL. This CDR3 contains 17 residues. V lost 2 bases, J lost 1 base, and 8 bases stayed unmatched.

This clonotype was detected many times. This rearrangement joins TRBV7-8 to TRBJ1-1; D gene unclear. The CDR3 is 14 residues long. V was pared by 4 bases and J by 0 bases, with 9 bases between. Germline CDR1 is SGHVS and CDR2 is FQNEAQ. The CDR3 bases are TGTGCCAGCAGCTGGGCTGGGGTGAACACTGAAGCTTTCTTT. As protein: CASSWAGVNTEAFF. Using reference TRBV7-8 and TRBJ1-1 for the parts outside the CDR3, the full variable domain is GAGVSQSPRYKVAKRGQDVALRCDPISGHVSLFWYQQALGQGPEFLTYFQNEAQLDKSGLPSDRFFAERPEGSVSTLKIQRTQQEDSAVYLCASSWAGVNTEAFFGQGTRLTVV.

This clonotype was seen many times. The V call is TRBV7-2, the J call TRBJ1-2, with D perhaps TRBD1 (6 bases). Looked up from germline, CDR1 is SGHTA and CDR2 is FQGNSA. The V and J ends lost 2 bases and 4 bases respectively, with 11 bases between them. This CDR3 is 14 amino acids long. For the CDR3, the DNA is TGTGCCAGCAGCTTATCGACCAGGGGCTATGGCTACACCTTC. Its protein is CASSLSTRGYGYTF.

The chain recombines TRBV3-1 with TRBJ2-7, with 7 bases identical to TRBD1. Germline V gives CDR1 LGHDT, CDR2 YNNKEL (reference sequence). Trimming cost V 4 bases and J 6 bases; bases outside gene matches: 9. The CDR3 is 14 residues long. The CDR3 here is CASSRPTGIGEQYF. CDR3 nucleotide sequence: TGTGCCAGCAGCCGTCCGACAGGGATCGGCGAGCAGTACTTC.

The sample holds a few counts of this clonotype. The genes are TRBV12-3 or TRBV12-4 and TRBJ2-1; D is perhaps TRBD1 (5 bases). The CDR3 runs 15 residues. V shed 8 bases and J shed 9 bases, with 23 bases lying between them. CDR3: CASHQGALPLSEQFF. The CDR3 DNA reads TGTGCCAGCCACCAGGGTGCTCTCCCACTTAGTGAGCAGTTCTTC.

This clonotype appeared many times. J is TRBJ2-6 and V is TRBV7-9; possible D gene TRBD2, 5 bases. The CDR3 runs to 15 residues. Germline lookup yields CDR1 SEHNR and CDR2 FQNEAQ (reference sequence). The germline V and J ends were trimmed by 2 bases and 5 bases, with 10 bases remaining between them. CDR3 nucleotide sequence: TGTGCCAGCAGCTTAACGGGGTACAGGGCCAACGTCCTGACTTTC. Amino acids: CASSLTGYRANVLTF.

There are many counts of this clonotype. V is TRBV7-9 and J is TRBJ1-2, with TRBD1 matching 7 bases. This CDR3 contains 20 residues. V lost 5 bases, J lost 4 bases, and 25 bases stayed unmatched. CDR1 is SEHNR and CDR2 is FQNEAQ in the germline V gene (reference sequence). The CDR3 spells CASSKKSGFPGTVYVYGYTF. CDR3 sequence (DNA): TGTGCCAGCAGCAAAAAATCAGGATTCCCCGGGACAGTCTACGTCTATGGCTACACCTTC.

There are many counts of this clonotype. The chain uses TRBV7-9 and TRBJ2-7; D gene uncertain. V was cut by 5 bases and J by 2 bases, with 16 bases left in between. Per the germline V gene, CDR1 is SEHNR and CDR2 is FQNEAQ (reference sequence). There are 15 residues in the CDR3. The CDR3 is CASSDGPTPPYEQYF. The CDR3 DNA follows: TGTGCCAGCAGCGACGGGCCCACTCCTCCCTACGAGCAGTACTTC.

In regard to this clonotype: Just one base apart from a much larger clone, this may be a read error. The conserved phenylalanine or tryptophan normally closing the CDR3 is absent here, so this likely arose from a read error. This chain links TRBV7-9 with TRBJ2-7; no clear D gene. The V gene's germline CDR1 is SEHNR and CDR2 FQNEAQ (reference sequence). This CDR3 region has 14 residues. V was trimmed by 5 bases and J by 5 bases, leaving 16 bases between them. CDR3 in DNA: TGTGCCAGCAGCCCAACGTCTGTCAGCGACGAGCAGTACTAC. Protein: CASSPTSVSDEQYY.

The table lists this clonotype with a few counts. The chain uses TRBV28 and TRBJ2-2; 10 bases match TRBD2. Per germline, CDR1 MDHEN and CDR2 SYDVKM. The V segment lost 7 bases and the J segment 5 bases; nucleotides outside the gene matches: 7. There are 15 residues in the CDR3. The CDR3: CASILSGGVTGELFF. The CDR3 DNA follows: TGTGCCAGCATTCTCAGCGGGGGGGTAACCGGGGAGCTGTTTTTT.

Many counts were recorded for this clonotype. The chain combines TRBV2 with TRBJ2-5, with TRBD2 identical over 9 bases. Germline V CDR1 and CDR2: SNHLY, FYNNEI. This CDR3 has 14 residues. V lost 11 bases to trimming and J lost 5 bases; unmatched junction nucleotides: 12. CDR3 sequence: CAGAGGLLGETQYF. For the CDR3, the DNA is TGTGCCGGCGCGGGGGGGTTGTTAGGGGAGACCCAGTACTTC.

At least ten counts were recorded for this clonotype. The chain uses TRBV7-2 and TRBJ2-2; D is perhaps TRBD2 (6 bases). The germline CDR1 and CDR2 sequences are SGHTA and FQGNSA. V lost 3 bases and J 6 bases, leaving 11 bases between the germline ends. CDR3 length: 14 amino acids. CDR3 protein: CASSFNPGAGELFF. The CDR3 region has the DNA TGTGCCAGCAGCTTTAATCCGGGGGCCGGGGAGCTGTTTTTT. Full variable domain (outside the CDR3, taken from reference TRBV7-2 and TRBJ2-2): GAGVSQSPSNKVTEKGKDVELRCDPISGHTALYWYRQSLGQGLEFLIYFQGNSAPDKSGLPSDRFSAERTGGSVSTLTIQRTQQEDSAVYLCASSFNPGAGELFFGEGSRLTVL.

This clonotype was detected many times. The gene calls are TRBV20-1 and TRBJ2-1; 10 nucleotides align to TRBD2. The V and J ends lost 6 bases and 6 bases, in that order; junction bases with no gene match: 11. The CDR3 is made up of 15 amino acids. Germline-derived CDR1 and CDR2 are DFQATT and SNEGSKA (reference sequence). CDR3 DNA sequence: TGCAGTGCCATCATAGCGGGGGGCGCCATCAATGAGCAGTTCTTC. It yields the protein CSAIIAGGAINEQFF.

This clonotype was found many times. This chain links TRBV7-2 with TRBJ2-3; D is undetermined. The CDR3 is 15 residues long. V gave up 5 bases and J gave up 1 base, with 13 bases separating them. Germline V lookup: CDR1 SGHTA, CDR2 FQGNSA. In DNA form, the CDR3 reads TGTGCCAGCAGCCCGAGACCCGACGGCACAGATACGCAGTATTTT. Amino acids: CASSPRPDGTDTQYF.

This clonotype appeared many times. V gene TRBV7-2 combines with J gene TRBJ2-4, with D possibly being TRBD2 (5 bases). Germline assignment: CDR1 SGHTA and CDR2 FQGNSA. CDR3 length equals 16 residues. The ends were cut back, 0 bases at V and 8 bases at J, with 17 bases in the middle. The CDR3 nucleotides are TGTGCCAGCAGCTTAGCGTTAGGAGCGGTCAAGGACATTCAGTACTTC. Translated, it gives CASSLALGAVKDIQYF.

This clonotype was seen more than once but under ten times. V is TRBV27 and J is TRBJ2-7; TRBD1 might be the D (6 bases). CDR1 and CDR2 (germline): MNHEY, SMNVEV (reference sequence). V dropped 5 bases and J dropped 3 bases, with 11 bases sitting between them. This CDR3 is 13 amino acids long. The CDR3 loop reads CASSRGQFYEQYF. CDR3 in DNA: TGTGCCAGCAGTAGAGGACAGTTCTACGAGCAGTACTTC.

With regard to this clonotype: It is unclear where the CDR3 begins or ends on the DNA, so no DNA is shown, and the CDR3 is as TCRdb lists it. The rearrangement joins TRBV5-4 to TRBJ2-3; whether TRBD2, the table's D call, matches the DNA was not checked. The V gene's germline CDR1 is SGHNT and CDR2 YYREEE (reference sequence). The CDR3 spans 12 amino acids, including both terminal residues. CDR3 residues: CASSFARGAEYF.

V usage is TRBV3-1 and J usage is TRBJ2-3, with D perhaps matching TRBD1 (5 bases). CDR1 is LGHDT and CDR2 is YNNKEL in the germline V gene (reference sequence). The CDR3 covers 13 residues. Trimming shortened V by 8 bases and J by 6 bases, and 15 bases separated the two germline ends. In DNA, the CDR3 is TGTGCCAGCTCCCGCCTAGGGGTTGATACGCAGTATTTT. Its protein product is CASSRLGVDTQYF.

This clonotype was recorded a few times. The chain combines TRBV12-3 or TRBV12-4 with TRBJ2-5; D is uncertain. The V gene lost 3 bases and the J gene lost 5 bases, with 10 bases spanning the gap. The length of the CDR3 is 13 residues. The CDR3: CASSFGLDETQYF. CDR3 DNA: TGTGCCAGCAGTTTCGGGCTAGACGAGACCCAGTACTTC.

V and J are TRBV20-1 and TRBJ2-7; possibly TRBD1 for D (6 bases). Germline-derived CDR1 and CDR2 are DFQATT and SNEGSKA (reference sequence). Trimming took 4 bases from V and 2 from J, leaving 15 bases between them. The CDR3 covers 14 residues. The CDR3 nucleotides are TGCAGTGCTACCCTCATTGGACAGCCCTACGAGCAGTACTTC. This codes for CSATLIGQPYEQYF.

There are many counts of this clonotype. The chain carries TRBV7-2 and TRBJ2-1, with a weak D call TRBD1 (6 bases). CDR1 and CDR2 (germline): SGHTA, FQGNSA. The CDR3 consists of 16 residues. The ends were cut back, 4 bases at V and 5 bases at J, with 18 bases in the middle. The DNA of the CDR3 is TGTGCCAGCAGCTCCCTATTTACAGCAGGGGACAATGAGCAGTTCTTC. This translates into CASSSLFTAGDNEQFF. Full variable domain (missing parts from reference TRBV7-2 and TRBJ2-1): GAGVSQSPSNKVTEKGKDVELRCDPISGHTALYWYRQSLGQGLEFLIYFQGNSAPDKSGLPSDRFSAERTGGSVSTLTIQRTQQEDSAVYLCASSSLFTAGDNEQFFGPGTRLTVL.

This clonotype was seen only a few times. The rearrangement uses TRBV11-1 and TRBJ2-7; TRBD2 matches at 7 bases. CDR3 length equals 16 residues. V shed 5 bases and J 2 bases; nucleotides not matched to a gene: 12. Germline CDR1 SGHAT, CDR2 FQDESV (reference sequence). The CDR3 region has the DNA TGTGCCAGCAGCGTAGGTGGAAGCGGGGTCACCTACGAGCAGTACTTC. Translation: CASSVGGSGVTYEQYF.

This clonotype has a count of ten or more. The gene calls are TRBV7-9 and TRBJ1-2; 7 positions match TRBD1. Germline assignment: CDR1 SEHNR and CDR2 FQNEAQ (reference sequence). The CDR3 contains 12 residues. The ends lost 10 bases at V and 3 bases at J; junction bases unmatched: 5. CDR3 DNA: TGTGCCACGGGGGACAGCGACTATGGCTACACCTTC. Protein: CATGDSDYGYTF.